The clone carrying this TCR beta chain ranks as medium-sized (0.01 to 0.1%). Its antigen remains unknown. The table came from immunoSEQ multiplex PCR; TCRdb's copy has only in-frame clones and leaves some out. Recorded here are about 11,000 clones, none singletons. CDR1 is SGHDN and CDR2 is FVKESK in the germline V gene. The CDR3 extends over 13 amino acids. The V and J ends lost 5 bases and 6 bases respectively, with 13 bases between them. This entry is derived from a study of T cells after posttransplantation cyclophosphamide. Overall study results and limits: Later blood repertoires were often dominated by clones from the donor CD8+ memory compartment. Blood and skin or GI T cell repertoires showed limited TRB overlap.

Cyclophosphamide on days +3 and +4 followed busulfan-fludarabine conditioning and a marrow graft. This clonotype was obtained from a female patient between 40 and 50 years old who received an allogeneic stem cell transplant from a related donor, was CMV-positive, and had no GVHD. Some T cells may originate from the graft donor. The starting material was PBMCs, obtained after allogeneic stem cell transplant with posttransplant cyclophosphamide. The chain uses TRBV14 and TRBJ1-1, with D perhaps TRBD1 (6 bases). The DNA for the CDR3 is TGTGCCAGCAGCTGGACAGAAATGGCTGAAGCTTTCTTT. Protein product: CASSWTEMAEAFF.